Listed below are T cell receptor beta chains from one sample, sequenced in a study of Ad26.COV2.S vaccination and SARS-CoV-2 variants. Clones were read by immunoSEQ multiplex PCR, and TCRdb kept only the in-frame ones, dropping some. The sample has more than 300,000 clones; around 83% are singletons. This specimen was peripheral blood, taken in a trial of Ad26.COV2.S vaccine versus placebo. The receptors were sampled from a person between 18 and 65 years old who received the Ad26.COV2.S COVID-19 vaccine or a placebo. Both conserved end residues are part of each CDR3. A D gene is named only where the DNA matches it firmly.

DNA: TGTGCCAGCAGTGAAGGGCAGTCCCCCCGTCAGCCCCAGCATTTT
CDR3: CASSEGQSPRQPQHF
J: TRBJ1-5
V: TRBV2
D: NA

DNA: TGCGCCAGCAGCCAAACGGTAGGAACGCGGGACACTCTATTACCTTATGGCTACACCTTC
CDR3: CASSQTVGTRDTLLPYGYTF
J: TRBJ1-2
V: TRBV4-3
D: NA

DNA: TGTGCCAGCAGCTCTAGACAGGGGGCGCCGAACGAGCAGTACTTC
CDR3: CASSSRQGAPNEQYF
J: TRBJ2-7
V: TRBV11-2
D: TRBD1

DNA: TGTGCCAGCAGCCACCCGTCCACAGATACGCAGTATTTT
CDR3: CASSHPSTDTQYF
J: TRBJ2-3
V: TRBV7-2
D: NA

DNA: TGTGCCAGCAGTGATGGAGGGCGGGATACGCAGTATTTT
CDR3: CASSDGGRDTQYF
J: TRBJ2-3
V: TRBV25-1
D: NA

DNA: TGTGCCAGCACCGCCCGGGGATGGGGCACTGAAGCTTTCTTT
CDR3: CASTARGWGTEAFF
J: TRBJ1-1
V: TRBV5-6
D: NA

DNA: TGTGCCAGCAGTCATAGCGGGGGGCCAGCCTACAATGAGCAGTTCTTC
CDR3: CASSHSGGPAYNEQFF
J: TRBJ2-1
V: TRBV7-2
D: TRBD2

DNA: TGTGCCAGCTCACCGCAGGGGAGTGGAAACACCATATATTTT
CDR3: CASSPQGSGNTIYF
J: TRBJ1-3
V: TRBV18
D: NA

DNA: TGTGCCAGCAACAGGGGGCAAGGGAACACTGAAGCTTTCTTT
CDR3: CASNRGQGNTEAFF
J: TRBJ1-1
V: TRBV2
D: TRBD1

DNA: TGTGCCAGCAGTGAATTTCGGGGGGGCAGCGAGACCCAGTACTTC
CDR3: CASSEFRGGSETQYF
J: TRBJ2-5
V: TRBV25-1
D: TRBD2